This T cell receptor (beta chain) was identified during a study of beta chain features in type 1 diabetes. The single heparinised draw taken from each donor contained around 110 mL of blood on average. CD45RO/CCR7/CD25/CD127/CD95/CD27 sorting isolated CD4+ naive, central memory, regulatory and stem cell-like memory cells. Each population that was sorted was more than 98% pure. V was clipped by 5 bases and J by 0 bases, with 12 bases between them. This CDR3 comprises 15 residues. Per the germline V gene, CDR1 is MDHEN and CDR2 is SYDVKM. This clone has only a few counts. Antigen specificity is unknown. The authors reverse transcribed all of the isolated RNA, so sequencing captured expressed TCRB transcripts. Profiling relied on immunoSEQ multiplex PCR, and the TCRdb table lists in-frame clones only, not all of them. Here the sample spans 130,000 to 150,000 clones, less than 15% being singletons. Points from the study as a whole: Type 1 diabetes patients had TCRB CDR3s that were shorter (moderately but significantly so) in all four CD4+ subsets. The VDJ junctions of type 1 diabetes patients carried fewer insertions and more deletions.

The gene calls are TRBV28 and TRBJ2-3, with D uncertain. The sequencing input was central memory CD4+ T cells from blood. This clonotype was obtained from a man between 18 and 29 years old with type 1 diabetes. CDR3 sequence reads: CASSSPGQSTDTQYF. The CDR3 DNA follows: TGTGCCAGCAGTAGTCCCGGGCAAAGCACAGATACGCAGTATTTT.